What follows are 9 T cell receptor beta chains derived from one specimen sequenced in a study of shared clonotypes between healthy human individuals. Clones were sequenced by immunoSEQ multiplex PCR, and TCRdb holds only the in-frame ones, with some missing. Here the sample spans over 400,000 clones, approximately 95% being singletons. The sample was naive CD4+ T cells sorted from blood. The subset denotes: CD45RA+ positively selected. The source of these receptors is a woman in her thirties in good health.

The V call is TRBV18, the J call TRBJ1-3; unclear D gene. CDR3 length: 16 amino acids. Germline V gene sequence: CDR1 KGHSH, CDR2 LQKENI. With 2 bases removed from V and 4 bases from J, the gap between germline ends came to 15 bases. The DNA of the CDR3 is TGTGCCAGCTCACCAGGTGTTGAGGGTTACGGAAACACCATATATTTT. It yields the protein CASSPGVEGYGNTIYF. The full variable domain, its missing parts supplied by reference TRBV18 and TRBJ1-3, is NAGVMQNPRHLVRRRGQEARLRCSPMKGHSHVYWYRQLPEEGLKFMVYLQKENIIDESGMPKERFSAEFPKEGPSILRIQQVVRGDSAAYFCASSPGVEGYGNTIYFGEGSWLTVV.

The gene calls are TRBV28 and TRBJ1-6; 7 bases line up with TRBD1. V was clipped by 6 bases and J by 10 bases; unmatched bases: 9. The CDR3 contains 14 residues. The V gene's germline CDR1 is MDHEN and CDR2 SYDVKM. The CDR3 loop reads CASRGGTEGSPLHF. Here the CDR3 DNA reads TGTGCCAGCAGGGGGGGGACAGAAGGCTCACCCCTCCACTTT.

The rearrangement uses TRBV30 and TRBJ2-5; D is ambiguous. Trimming pared 2 bases from V and 3 bases from J, leaving 7 bases between. The CDR3 loop spans 12 amino acids. Germline lookup yields CDR1 GTSNPN and CDR2 SVGIG (reference sequence). The CDR3 region has the DNA TGTGCCTGGAGTAGGACCGAAGAGACCCAGTACTTC. Its translation is CAWSRTEETQYF.

The chain uses TRBV2 and TRBJ1-2, with D unclear. Trimming stripped 8 bases from V and 4 bases from J, with 11 bases between. The CDR3 spans 12 residues. Looked up from germline, CDR1 is SNHLY and CDR2 is FYNNEI. CDR3 bases: TGTGCCAGCCGTACAGCTGGCTATGGCTACACCTTC. It codes for CASRTAGYGYTF.

This chain connects TRBV11-2 to TRBJ1-2; D is perhaps TRBD1 (6 bases). The CDR3 runs to 12 residues. V shed 5 bases and J shed 8 bases, with 12 bases lying between them. Germline CDR1 is SGHAT and CDR2 is FQNNGV. The CDR3 sequence: CASSLQGYGYTF. As DNA, the CDR3 is TGTGCCAGCAGCCTGCAGGGGTACGGCTACACCTTC.

The chain couples TRBV5-1 to TRBJ2-2; D gene ambiguous. The V end was cut by 4 bases, the J end by 4 bases, with 14 bases between. There are 15 residues in the CDR3. From germline, CDR1 is SGHRS and CDR2 YFSETQ. The CDR3 loop reads CASSPAIMGTGELFF. CDR3 coding DNA: TGCGCCAGCAGCCCCGCCATCATGGGCACCGGGGAGCTGTTTTTT.

The chain joins TRBV27 to TRBJ2-7, with 11 bases lining up with TRBD2. V was clipped by 5 bases and J by 9 bases; unmatched bases: 9. The CDR3 is 14 amino acids. CDR1 and CDR2 from the germline V gene are MNHEY and SMNVEV (reference sequence). The CDR3 loop reads CASSLPLAGGRQYF. The DNA of the CDR3 is TGTGCCAGCAGTCTCCCCTTAGCGGGAGGGCGGCAGTACTTC.

The chain recombines TRBV29-1 with TRBJ2-7; D assignment may be TRBD1 or TRBD2 (5 bases each). Trimming shortened V by 4 bases and J by 3 bases, and 19 bases separated the two germline ends. Germline CDR1 SQVTM, CDR2 ANQGSEA. CDR3 length: 15 amino acids. The CDR3 nucleotides read TGCAGCGTTGCGGGACGGGCCAGAAAAAACTACGAGCAGTACTTC. This codes for CSVAGRARKNYEQYF.

This clone was detected once. The chain couples TRBV19 to TRBJ2-7, with 9 bases aligning to TRBD1. CDR1 is LNHDA and CDR2 is SQIVND in the germline V gene (reference sequence). The ends lost 5 bases at V and 4 bases at J; junction bases unmatched: 9. This CDR3 has 15 amino acids. The CDR3, as DNA: TGTGCCAGTAGTGCGACCGGGACAGGGTTGTACGAGCAGTACTTC. Protein product: CASSATGTGLYEQYF.